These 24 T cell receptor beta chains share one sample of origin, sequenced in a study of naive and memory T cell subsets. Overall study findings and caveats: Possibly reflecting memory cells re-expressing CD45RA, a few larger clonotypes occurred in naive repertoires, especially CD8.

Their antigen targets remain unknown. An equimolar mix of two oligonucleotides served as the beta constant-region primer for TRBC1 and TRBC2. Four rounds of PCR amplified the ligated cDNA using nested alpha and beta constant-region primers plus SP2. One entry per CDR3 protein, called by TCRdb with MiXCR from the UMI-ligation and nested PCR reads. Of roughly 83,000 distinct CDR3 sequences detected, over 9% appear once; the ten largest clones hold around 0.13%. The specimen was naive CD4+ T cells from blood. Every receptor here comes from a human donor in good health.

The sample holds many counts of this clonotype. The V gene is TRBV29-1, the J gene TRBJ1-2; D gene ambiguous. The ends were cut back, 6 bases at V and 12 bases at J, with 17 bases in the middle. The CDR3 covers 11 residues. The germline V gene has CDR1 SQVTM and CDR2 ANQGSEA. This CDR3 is CSVTPGGRNTF. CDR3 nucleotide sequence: TGCAGCGTAACCCCAGGCGGGAGAAACACCTTC.

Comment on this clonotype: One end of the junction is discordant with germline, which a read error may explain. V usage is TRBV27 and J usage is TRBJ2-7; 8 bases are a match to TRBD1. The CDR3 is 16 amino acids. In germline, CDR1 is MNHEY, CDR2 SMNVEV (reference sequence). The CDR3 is CASSPHDRGTSHEQYF. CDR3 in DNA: TGTGCCAGCAGTCCACACGACAGGGGCACCTCCCACGAGCAGTACTTC.

CDR3 protein: CASSHASARAPNTF. As DNA, the CDR3 is TGTGCCAGCAGCCACGCATCGGCCAGGGCCCCGAACACCTTC. The gene calls are TRBV3-1 and TRBJ1-2, with D possibly matching TRBD1 (5 bases). V was clipped by 3 bases and J by 12 bases, with 20 bases between them. The CDR3 spans 14 residues. The germline V gene encodes CDR1 LGHDT and CDR2 YNNKEL (reference sequence). The whole variable domain, remainder taken from reference TRBV3-1 and TRBJ1-2, is DTAVSQTPKYLVTQMGNDKSIKCEQNLGHDTMYWYKQDSKKFLKIMFSYNNKELIINETVPNRFSPKSPDKAHLNLHINSLELGDSAVYFCASSHASARAPNTFGSGTRLTVV.

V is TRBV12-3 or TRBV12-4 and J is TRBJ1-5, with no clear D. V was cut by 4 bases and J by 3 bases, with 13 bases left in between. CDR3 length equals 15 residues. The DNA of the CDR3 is TGTGCCAGCAGTTCGCCCCAGATCCACAATCAGCCCCAGCATTTT. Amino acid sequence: CASSSPQIHNQPQHF.

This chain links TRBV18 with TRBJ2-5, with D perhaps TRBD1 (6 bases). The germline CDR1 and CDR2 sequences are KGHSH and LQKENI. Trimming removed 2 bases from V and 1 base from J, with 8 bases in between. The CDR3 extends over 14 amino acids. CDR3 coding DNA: TGTGCCAGCTCACCAGGACAGACCCAAGAGACCCAGTACTTC. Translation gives CASSPGQTQETQYF.

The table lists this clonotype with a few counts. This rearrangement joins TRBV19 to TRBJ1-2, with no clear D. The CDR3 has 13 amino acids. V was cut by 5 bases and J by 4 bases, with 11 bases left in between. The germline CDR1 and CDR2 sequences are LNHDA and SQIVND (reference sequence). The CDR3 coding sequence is TGTGCCAGTAGTTTTGGGAATCCCTATGGCTACACCTTC. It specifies CASSFGNPYGYTF.

In nucleotides, the CDR3 is TGTGCCAGCAGCAACGGCTACGAGCAGTACTTC. Amino acids: CASSNGYEQYF. The gene calls are TRBV21-1 and TRBJ2-7. TRBV21-1 is a recognized pseudogene. CDR3 size: 11 residues.

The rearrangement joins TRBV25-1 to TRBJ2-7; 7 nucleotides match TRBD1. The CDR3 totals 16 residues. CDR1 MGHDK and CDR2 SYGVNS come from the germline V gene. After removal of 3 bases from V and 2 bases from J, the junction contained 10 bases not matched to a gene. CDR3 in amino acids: CASSELSGTETYEQYF. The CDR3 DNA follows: TGTGCCAGCAGTGAGCTTTCCGGGACAGAAACCTACGAGCAGTACTTC.

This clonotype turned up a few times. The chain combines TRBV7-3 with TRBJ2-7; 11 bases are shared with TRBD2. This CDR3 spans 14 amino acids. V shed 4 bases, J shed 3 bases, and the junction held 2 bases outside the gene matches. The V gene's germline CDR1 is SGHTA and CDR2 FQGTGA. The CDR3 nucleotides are TGTGCCAGCAGCTCCGGGACTAGCGGCTACGAGCAGTACTTC. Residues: CASSSGTSGYEQYF. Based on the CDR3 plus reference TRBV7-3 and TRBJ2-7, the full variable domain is GAGVSQTPSNKVTEKGKYVELRCDPISGHTALYWYRQSLGQGPEFLIYFQGTGAADDSGLPNDRFFAVRPEGSVSTLKIQRTERGDSAVYLCASSSGTSGYEQYFGPGTRLTVT.

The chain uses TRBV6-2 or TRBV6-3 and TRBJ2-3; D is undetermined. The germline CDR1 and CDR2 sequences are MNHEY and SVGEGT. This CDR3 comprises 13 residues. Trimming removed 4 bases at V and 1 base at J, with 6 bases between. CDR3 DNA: TGTGCCAGCAGTTTTAGGGGCACAGATACGCAGTATTTT. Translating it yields CASSFRGTDTQYF.

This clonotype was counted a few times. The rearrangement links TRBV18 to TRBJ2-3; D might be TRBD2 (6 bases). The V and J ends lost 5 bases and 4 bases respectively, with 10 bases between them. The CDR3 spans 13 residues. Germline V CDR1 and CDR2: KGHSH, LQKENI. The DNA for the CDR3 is TGTGCCAGCTCAACGGGAGAAGCAGATACGCAGTATTTT. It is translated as CASSTGEADTQYF. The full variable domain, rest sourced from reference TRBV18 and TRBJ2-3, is NAGVMQNPRHLVRRRGQEARLRCSPMKGHSHVYWYRQLPEEGLKFMVYLQKENIIDESGMPKERFSAEFPKEGPSILRIQQVVRGDSAAYFCASSTGEADTQYFGPGTRLTVL.

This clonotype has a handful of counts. CDR3 amino acids: CASSNGGTYEQYF. The CDR3 coding sequence is TGTGCCAGCAGTAACGGGGGCACCTACGAGCAGTACTTC. This rearrangement joins TRBV6-2 or TRBV6-3 to TRBJ2-7; D is tentatively TRBD1 or TRBD2 (6 bases each). CDR1 and CDR2 (germline): MNHEY, SVGEGT. This CDR3 spans 13 amino acids. V dropped 5 bases and J dropped 2 bases, with 10 bases sitting between them.

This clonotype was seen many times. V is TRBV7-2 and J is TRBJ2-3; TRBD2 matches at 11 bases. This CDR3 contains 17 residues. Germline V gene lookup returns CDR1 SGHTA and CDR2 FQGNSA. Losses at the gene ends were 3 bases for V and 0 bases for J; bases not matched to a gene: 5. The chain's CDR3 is CASSFRRTSGSTDTQYF. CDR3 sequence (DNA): TGTGCCAGCAGCTTCCGGCGGACTAGCGGGAGCACAGATACGCAGTATTTT.

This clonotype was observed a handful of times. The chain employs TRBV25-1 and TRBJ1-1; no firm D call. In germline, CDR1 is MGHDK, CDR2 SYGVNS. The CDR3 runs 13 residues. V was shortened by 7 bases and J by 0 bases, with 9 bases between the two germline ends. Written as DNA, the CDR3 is TGTGCCAGCATGAATTGGATGAACACTGAAGCTTTCTTT. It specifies CASMNWMNTEAFF.

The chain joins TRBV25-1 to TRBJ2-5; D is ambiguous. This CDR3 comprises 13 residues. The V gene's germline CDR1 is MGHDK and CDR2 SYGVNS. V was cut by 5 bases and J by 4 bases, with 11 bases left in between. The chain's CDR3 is CASSRSQPETQYF. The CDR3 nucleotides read TGTGCCAGCAGTCGATCACAGCCAGAGACCCAGTACTTC. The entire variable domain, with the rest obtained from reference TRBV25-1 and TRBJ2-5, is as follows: EADIYQTPRYLVIGTGKKITLECSQTMGHDKMYWYQQDPGMELHLIHYSYGVNSTEKGDLSSESTVSRIRTEHFPLTLESARPSHTSQYLCASSRSQPETQYFGPGTRLLVL.

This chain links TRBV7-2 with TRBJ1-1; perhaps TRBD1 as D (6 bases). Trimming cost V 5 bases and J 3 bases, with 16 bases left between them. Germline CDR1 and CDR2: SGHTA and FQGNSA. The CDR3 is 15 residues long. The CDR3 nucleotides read TGTGCCAGCAGCCTGAACAGGGATTCGCACACTGAAGCTTTCTTT. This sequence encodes CASSLNRDSHTEAFF.

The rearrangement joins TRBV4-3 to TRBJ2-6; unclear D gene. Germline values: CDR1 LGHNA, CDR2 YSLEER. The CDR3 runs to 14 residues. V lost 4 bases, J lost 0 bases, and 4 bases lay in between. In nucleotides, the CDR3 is TGCGCCAGCAGCCGGCTCTCTGGGGCCAACGTCCTGACTTTC. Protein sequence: CASSRLSGANVLTF.

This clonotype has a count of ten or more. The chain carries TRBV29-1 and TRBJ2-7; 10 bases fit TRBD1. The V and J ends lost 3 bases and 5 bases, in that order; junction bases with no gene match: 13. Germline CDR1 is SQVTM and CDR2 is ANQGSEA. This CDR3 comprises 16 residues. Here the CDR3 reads CSVDSGLGTGDHEQYF. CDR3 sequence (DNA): TGCAGCGTTGATTCGGGATTAGGGACAGGGGACCACGAGCAGTACTTC.

Here the CDR3 reads CASSQLRRDEAFF. Here the CDR3 DNA reads TGTGCCAGCAGCCAGTTACGACGTGATGAAGCTTTCTTT. This sequence joins TRBV3-1 and TRBJ1-1; no clear D gene. With 3 bases removed from V and 7 bases from J, the gap between germline ends came to 12 bases. The CDR3 totals 13 residues. Looked up from germline, CDR1 is LGHDT and CDR2 is YNNKEL (reference sequence).

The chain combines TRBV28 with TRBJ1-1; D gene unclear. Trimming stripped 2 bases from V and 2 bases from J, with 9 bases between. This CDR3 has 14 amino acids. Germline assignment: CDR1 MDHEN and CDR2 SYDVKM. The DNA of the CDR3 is TGTGCCAGCAGTTTAGATGCACCAAACACTGAAGCTTTCTTT. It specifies CASSLDAPNTEAFF.

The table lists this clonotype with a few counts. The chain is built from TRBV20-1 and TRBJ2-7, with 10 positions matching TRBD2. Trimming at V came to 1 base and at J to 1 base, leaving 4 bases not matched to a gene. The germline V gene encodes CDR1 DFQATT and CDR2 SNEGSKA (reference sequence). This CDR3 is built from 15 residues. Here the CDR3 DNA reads TGCAGTGCTAGAGCTAGGACTAGCGGTTCCTACGAGCAGTACTTC. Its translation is CSARARTSGSYEQYF.

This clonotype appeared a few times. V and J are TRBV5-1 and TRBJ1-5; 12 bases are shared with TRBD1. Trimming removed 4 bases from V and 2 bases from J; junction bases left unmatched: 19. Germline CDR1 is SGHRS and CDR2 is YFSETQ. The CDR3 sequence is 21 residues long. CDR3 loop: CASSLMPGQGAIKIRNQPQHF. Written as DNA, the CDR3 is TGCGCCAGCAGCCTGATGCCGGGACAGGGGGCTATTAAGATTCGCAATCAGCCCCAGCATTTT.

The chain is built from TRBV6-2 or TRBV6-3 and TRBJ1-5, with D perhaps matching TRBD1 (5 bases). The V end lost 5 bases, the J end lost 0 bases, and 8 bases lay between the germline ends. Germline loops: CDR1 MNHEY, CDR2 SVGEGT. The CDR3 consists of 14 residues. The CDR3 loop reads CASSDSYSNQPQHF. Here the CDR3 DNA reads TGTGCCAGCAGTGACAGTTATAGCAATCAGCCCCAGCATTTT.

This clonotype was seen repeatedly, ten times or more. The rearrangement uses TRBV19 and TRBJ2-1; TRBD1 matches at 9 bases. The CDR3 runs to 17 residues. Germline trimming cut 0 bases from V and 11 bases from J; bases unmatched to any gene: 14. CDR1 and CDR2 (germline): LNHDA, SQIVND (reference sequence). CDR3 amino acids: CASSIDYRGLAYTQQFF. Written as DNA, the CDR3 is TGTGCCAGTAGTATAGATTACAGGGGGCTGGCCTACACTCAGCAGTTCTTC.